The entry below describes one T cell receptor (beta chain). Its antigen is not identified. This sample is part of a study of T-cell memory formation after mild COVID-19. A 5'RACE reaction primed in the constant segment made cDNA libraries of TCR alpha and TCR beta, and these carried sample barcodes and UMIs. TCRdb reanalysed the 5' RACE reads using MiXCR and keeps one entry per CDR3 protein. The profile shows fewer than 250,000 distinct CDR3 sequences, 10% to 13% of them singletons. Study-level results: Mainly CM and EM harbored the contracting CD4+ clones; mainly EMRA harbored the CD8+ ones. From day 15 to 85, contracting clones were balanced between CD4 and CD8, whereas later expanders leaned toward CD4+.

In germline, CDR1 is SGHVS, CDR2 FQNEAQ. The CDR3 length is 16 residues. Trimming pared 0 bases from V and 5 bases from J, leaving 16 bases between. The clonotype originates from a man aged 18 to 35 who had mild COVID-19 (a few samples of this study predate the infection). Cell type and time point are not known. Sequencing was done on a sample of PBMCs or a T cell subset sorted from them (not recorded which). This sequence joins TRBV7-8 and TRBJ2-5, with D unclear. This CDR3 is CASSLARQFGRETQYF. The CDR3 coding sequence is TGTGCCAGCAGCTTAGCCCGCCAGTTTGGTAGGGAGACCCAGTACTTC.